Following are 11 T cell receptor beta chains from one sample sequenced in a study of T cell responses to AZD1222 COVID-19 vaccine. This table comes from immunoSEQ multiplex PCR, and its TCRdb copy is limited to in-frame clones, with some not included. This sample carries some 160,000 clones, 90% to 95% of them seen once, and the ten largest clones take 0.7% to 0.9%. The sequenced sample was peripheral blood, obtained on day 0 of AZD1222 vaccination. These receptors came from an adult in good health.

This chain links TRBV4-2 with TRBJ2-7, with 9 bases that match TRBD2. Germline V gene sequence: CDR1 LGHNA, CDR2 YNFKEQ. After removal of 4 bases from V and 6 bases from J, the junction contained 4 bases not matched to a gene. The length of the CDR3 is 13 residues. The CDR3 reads CASSLAGEAEQYF. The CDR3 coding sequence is TGTGCCAGCAGCCTAGCGGGGGAGGCCGAGCAGTACTTC.

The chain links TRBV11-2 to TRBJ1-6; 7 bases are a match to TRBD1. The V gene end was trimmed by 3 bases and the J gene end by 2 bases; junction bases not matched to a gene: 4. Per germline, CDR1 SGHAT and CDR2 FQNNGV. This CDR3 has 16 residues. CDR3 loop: CASSFLRGAYNSPLHF. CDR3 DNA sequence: TGTGCCAGCAGCTTTCTCAGGGGGGCCTATAATTCACCCCTCCACTTT.

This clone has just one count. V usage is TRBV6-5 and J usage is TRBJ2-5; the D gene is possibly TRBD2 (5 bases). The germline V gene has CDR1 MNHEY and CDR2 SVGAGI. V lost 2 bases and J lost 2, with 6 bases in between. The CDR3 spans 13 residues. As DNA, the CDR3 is TGTGCCAGCAGTTACACGGGGCAAGAGACCCAGTACTTC. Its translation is CASSYTGQETQYF.

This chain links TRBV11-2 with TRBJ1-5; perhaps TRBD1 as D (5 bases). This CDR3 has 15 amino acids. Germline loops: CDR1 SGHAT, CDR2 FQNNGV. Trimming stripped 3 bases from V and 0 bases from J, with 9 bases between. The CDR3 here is CASSLGGYSNQPQHF. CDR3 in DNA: TGTGCCAGCAGCTTGGGGGGATATAGCAATCAGCCCCAGCATTTT.

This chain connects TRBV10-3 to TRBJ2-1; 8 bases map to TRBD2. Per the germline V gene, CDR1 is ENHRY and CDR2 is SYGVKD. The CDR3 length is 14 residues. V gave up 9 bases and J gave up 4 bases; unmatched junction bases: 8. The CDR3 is CAIKRGGQYNEQFF. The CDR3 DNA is TGTGCCATAAAACGGGGGGGCCAATACAATGAGCAGTTCTTC.

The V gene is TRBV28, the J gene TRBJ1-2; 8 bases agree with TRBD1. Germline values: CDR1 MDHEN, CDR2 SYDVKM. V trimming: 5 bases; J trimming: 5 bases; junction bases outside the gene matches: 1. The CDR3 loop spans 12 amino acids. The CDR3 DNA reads TGTGCCAGCAGTCAGGGGGCGTATGGCTACACCTTC. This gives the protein CASSQGAYGYTF.

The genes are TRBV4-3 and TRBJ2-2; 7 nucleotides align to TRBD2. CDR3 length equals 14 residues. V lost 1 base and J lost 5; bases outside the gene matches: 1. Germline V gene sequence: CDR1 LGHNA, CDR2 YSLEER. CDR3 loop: CASSQGGGTGELFF. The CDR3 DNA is TGCGCCAGCAGCCAAGGGGGAGGGACCGGGGAGCTGTTTTTT.

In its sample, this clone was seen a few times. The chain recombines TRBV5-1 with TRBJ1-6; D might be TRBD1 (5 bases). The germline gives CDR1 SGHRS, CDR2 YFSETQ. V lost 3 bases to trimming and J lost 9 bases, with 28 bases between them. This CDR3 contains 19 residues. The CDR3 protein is CASSSLGAAGPRIGSPLHF. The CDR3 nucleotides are TGCGCCAGCAGCTCCCTCGGGGCAGCCGGGCCCCGCATCGGTTCACCCCTCCACTTT.

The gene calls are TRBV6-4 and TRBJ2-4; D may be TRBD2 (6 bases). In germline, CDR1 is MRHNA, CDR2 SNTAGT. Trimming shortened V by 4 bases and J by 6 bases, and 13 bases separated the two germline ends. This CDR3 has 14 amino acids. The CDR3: CASSASRGANIQYF. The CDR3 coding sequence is TGTGCCAGCAGTGCTTCCCGCGGGGCAAACATTCAGTACTTC.

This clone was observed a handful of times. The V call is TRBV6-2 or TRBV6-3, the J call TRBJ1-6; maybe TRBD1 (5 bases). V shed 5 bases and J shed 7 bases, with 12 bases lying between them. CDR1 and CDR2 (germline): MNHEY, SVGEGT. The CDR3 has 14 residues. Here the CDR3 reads CASSRGSGNSPLHF. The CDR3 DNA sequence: TGTGCCAGCAGTAGAGGATCAGGGAATTCACCCCTCCACTTT.

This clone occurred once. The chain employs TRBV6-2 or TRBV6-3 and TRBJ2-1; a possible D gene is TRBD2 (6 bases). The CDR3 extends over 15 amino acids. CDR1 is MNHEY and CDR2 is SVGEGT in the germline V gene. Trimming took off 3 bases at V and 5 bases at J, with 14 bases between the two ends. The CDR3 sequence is CASSYYSRGNNEQFF. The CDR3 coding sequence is TGTGCCAGCAGTTATTATAGTCGGGGGAACAATGAGCAGTTCTTC.